The T cell receptor beta chain described here comes from a study of post-analysis software for immune sequencing data. For the study at large: Included among the disease courses, which were recorded for the cohort, were relapsing-remitting, secondary progressive and progressive-relapsing multiple sclerosis. Findings and caveats of the study: Under the F measure, samples that were prepared in one batch clustered strongly together. When compared against controls, multiple sclerosis patients showed significantly lower normalized Chao1 diversity. Compared with controls, patients had more of five or six TRBV segments, including TRBV5-6, TRBV5-1 and TRBV20-1.

This CDR3 has 18 residues. Trimming removed 4 bases from V and 3 bases from J; junction bases left unmatched: 13. Germline CDR1 MGHDK, CDR2 SYGVNS. This clonotype was seen ten or more times. The antigen is unknown. Included in the TCR beta cDNA libraries were unique molecular identifiers. Some 500,000 cDNA molecules were recovered from an input of about 1 to 10 million T cells. TCRdb ran MiXCR on the PCR reads and lists one entry per CDR3 protein. The table shows some 240,000 distinct CDR3 sequences, with less than 40% occurring only once. The rearrangement links TRBV25-1 to TRBJ2-1; 9 bases fit TRBD1. The clonotype was recovered from a girl between 5 and 17 years old with multiple sclerosis. Sample: blood. The CDR3 sequence: CASSVPQGQGKVYNEQFF. The DNA for the CDR3 is TGTGCCAGCAGTGTCCCCCAGGGACAGGGTAAAGTCTACAATGAGCAGTTCTTC.